Listed here is a single T cell receptor (beta chain). This sample is part of a study of blood T cell repertoires in COVID-19. At the level of the study: Material from acute and convalescent COVID-19 was sourced from the United States, Italy and Spain.

Clones were sequenced by immunoSEQ multiplex PCR, and TCRdb holds only the in-frame ones, with some missing. The data show some 220,000 clones, with 80% to 85% seen just once and around 3% held by the top ten. With 7 bases clipped from V and 7 bases from J, the junction kept 7 bases outside the gene matches. CDR3 length: 14 amino acids. In germline, CDR1 is SGHRS, CDR2 YFSETQ. The origin of this receptor is a woman aged 25 to 39 who had recovered from COVID-19. The chain couples TRBV5-1 to TRBJ1-6; 8 positions match TRBD1. Specimen: peripheral blood. CDR3 coding DNA: TGCGCCAGCGGGACGGGACAGGAGAATTCACCCCTCCACTTT. Translating it yields CASGTGQENSPLHF.